This T cell receptor beta chain emerged from a study of T cells in Graves' hyperthyroidism and ophthalmopathy. Points from the study as a whole: Ophthalmopathy and stable hyperthyroidism were told apart by a 13 V-J model.

Subjects aged 18 to 65 presented with newly diagnosed hyperthyroidism of less than 2 months' duration. Diagnosis rested on symptoms, serum thyroxine and TRAb, thyroid ultrasound, and orbital computed tomography. This clonotype was observed a few times. Its matching antigen is unknown. RNA transcripts gave rise to amplified TCR beta CDR3 regions. Using the HTBI primer set, a first-round RT-PCR was run on the TCR CDR3. TCRdb independently ran MiXCR on the multiplex PCR reads; one entry per CDR3 protein. The sample contains more than 550,000 distinct CDR3 sequences, around 15% of which appear only once. Germline loops: CDR1 LGHNA, CDR2 YSLEER. The CDR3 contains 17 residues. J gave up 9 bases and V 0 bases, and 11 bases lay outside the gene matches.

V usage is TRBV4-3 and J usage is TRBJ2-1, with TRBD2 matching 10 bases. The TCR comes from a man aged 50-59 years with Graves' hyperthyroidism. Sequencing used blood. The CDR3 reads CASSQDLSAGGIGEQFF. CDR3 sequence (DNA): TGCGCCAGCAGCCAAGATCTCTCAGCGGGAGGGATAGGTGAGCAGTTCTTC.